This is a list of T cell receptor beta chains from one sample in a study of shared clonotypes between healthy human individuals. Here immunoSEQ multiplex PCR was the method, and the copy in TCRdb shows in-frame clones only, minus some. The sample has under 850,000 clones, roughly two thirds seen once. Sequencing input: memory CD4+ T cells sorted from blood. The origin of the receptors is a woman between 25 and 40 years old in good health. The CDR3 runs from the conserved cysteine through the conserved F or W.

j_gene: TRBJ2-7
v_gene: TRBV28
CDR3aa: CASRAGQVASYEQYF

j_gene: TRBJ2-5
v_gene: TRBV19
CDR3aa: CATRATETQYF

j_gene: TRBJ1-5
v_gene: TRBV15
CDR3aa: CATSFSNQPQHF

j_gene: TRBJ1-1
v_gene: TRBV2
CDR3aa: CASSVWTGNTEAFF

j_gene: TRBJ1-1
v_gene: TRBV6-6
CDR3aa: CASRSLQYTEAFF

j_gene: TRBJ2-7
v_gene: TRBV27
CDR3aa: CASSSLAGSYEQYF

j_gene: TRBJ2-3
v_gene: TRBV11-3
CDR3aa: CASSTGTSGGSTDTQYF

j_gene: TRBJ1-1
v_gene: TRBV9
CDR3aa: CASSVGGGSTEAFF

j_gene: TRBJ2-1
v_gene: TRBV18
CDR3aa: CASSAVWTQGYNEQFF

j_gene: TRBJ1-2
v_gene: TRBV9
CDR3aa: CASSVGEQKVGYTF

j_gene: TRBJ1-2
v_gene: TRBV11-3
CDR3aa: CASSSGQTGATFGYTF

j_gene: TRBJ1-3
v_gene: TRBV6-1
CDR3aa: CASSEGTRGNTIYF

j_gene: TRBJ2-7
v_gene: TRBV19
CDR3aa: CARHERARGTEQYF

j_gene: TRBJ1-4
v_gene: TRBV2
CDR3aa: CASSDDRSQGEKLFF

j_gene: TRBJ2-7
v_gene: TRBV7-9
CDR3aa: CASSRRDRAYEQYF

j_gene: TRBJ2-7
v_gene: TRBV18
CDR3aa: CASSPGQGRSYEQYF

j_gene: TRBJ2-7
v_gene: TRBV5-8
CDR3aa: CASSPTSYEQYF

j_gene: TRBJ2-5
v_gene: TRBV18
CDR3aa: CASSPPSRDSRGETQYF

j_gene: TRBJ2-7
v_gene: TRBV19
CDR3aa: CASTLGREMSYEQYF

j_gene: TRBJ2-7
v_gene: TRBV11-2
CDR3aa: CASRSGAGGYEQYF

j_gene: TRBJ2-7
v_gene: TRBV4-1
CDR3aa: CASSPRTLTNLYEQYF

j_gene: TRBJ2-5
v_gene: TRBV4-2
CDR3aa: CASSQETSGQETQYF

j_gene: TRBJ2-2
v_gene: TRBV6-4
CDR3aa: CASSDSGESGELFF

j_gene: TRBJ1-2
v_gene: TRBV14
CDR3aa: CASSQGRDYGYTF

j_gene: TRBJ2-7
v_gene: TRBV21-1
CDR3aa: CASSIRLRSYEQYF

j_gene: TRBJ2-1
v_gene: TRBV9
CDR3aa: CASSVDTISYNEQFF

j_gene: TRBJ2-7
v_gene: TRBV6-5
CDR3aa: CASSYLDEQYF

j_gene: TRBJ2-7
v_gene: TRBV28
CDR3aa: CASRGRQLSYEQYF

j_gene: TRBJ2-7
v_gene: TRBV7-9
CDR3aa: CASSLEVGGYEQYF